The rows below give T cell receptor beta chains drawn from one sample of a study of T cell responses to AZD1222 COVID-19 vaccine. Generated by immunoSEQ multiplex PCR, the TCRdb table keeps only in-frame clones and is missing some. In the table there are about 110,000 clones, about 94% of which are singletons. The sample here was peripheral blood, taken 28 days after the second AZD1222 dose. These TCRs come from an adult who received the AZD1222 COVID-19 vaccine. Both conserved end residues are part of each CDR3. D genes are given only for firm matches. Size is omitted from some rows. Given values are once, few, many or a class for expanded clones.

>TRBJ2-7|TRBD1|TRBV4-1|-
CASSQVSGQGYEQYF
TGCGCCAGCAGCCAAGTCTCAGGACAGGGGTACGAGCAGTACTTC
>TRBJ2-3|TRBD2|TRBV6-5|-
CASSYSSGGSRIGQYF
TGTGCCAGCAGTTACTCGAGCGGCGGGAGTAGAATTGGGCAGTATTTT
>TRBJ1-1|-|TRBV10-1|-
CASSMTVNTEAFF
TGCGCCAGCAGCATGACGGTGAACACTGAAGCTTTCTTT
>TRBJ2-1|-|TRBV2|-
CASSGNGQRNFYNEQFF
TGTGCCAGCAGTGGAAATGGACAGCGTAATTTCTACAATGAGCAGTTCTTC
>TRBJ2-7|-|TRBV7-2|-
CASSLGFRGSYEQYF
TGTGCCAGCAGCTTAGGGTTTAGAGGGTCTTACGAGCAGTACTTC
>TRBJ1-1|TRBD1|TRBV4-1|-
CASSLTGGATRTEAFF
TGCGCCAGCAGCCTCACAGGGGGCGCGACTCGAACTGAAGCTTTCTTT
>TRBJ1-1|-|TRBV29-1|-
CSVDREIRREAFF
TGCAGCGTTGATCGGGAGATAAGACGTGAAGCTTTCTTT
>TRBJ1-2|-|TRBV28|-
CASSAIGYGYTF
TGTGCCAGCAGTGCAATCGGCTATGGCTACACCTTC
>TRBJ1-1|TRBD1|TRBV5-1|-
CASSVGTATEAFF
TGCGCCAGCTCGGTGGGGACAGCTACTGAAGCTTTCTTT
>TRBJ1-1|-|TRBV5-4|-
CASSLNPGRMNTEAFF
TGTGCCAGCAGCTTGAACCCCGGACGGATGAACACTGAAGCTTTCTTT
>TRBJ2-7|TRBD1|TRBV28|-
CASSSTGTGYYEQYF
TGTGCCAGCAGTTCAACCGGGACAGGGTACTACGAGCAGTACTTC
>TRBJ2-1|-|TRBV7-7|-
CASSSIADPIDEQFF
TGTGCCAGCAGCTCGATAGCGGACCCCATCGATGAGCAGTTCTTC
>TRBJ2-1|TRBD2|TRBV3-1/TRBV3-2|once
CASSQEGAGVYNEQFF
TGTGCCAGCAGCCAAGAGGGTGCGGGGGTCTACAATGAGCAGTTCTTC
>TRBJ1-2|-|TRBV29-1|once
CSVDWRSEYGYTF
TGCAGCGTTGACTGGCGTTCTGAGTATGGCTACACCTTC
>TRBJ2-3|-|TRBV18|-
CASSPVSTDTQYF
TGTGCCAGCTCACCAGTGAGCACAGATACGCAGTATTTT
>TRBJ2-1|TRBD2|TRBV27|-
CASSLFPLRREYYNEQFF
TGTGCCAGCAGTTTATTCCCCCTCCGGCGGGAGTATTACAATGAGCAGTTCTTC
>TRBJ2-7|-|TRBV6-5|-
CASRRGRRTYEQYF
TGTGCCTCCCGGCGCGGTCGACGGACCTACGAGCAGTACTTC
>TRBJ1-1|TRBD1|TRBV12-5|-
CASRLGQGVTEAFF
TGTGCTAGTCGACTAGGACAGGGAGTCACTGAAGCTTTCTTT
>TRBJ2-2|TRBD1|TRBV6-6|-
CATAGTGYTGELFF
TGTGCCACCGCCGGGACAGGGTACACCGGGGAGCTGTTTTTT
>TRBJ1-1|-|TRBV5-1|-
CASSLFGLNQMNTEAFF
TGCGCCAGCAGCTTATTCGGCTTAAACCAGATGAACACTGAAGCTTTCTTT
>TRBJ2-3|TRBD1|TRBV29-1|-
CSVEDWTGVTDTQYF
TGCAGCGTTGAAGATTGGACAGGGGTGACAGATACGCAGTATTTT
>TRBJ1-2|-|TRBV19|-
CASSISPGDGYTF
TGTGCCAGTAGTATATCTCCGGGTGATGGCTACACCTTC
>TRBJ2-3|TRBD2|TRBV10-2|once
CASSESGGADTQYF
TGCGCCAGCAGTGAGTCTGGGGGGGCAGATACGCAGTATTTT
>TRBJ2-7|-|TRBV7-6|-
CASSLASANSYEQYF
TGTGCCAGCAGCTTAGCCAGCGCTAACTCCTACGAGCAGTACTTC
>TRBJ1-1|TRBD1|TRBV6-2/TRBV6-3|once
CASSLKPTGVYTEAFF
TGTGCCAGCAGCCTTAAACCAACAGGGGTTTACACTGAAGCTTTCTTT
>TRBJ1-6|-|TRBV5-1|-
CASSPRGPMNNSPLHF
TGCGCCAGCAGCCCGCGAGGCCCTATGAATAATTCACCCCTCCACTTT
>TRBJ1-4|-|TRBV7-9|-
CASSSPRQATNEKLFF
TGTGCCAGCAGTTCCCCCAGACAGGCCACTAATGAAAAACTGTTTTTT
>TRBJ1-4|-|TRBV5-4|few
CASSLAGKGPFF
TGTGCCAGCAGCTTGGCCGGAAAGGGGCCGTTTTTT
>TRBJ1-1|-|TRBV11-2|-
CASSLNLLAAEAFF
TGTGCCAGCAGCTTAAATTTATTAGCGGCTGAAGCTTTCTTT
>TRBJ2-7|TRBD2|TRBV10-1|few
CASSGGWREGEQYF
TGCGCCAGCAGTGGTGGGTGGCGGGAGGGGGAGCAGTACTTC
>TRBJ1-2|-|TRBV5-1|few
CASSLYGETGLGYTF
TGCGCCAGCAGCTTGTATGGGGAAACAGGGTTGGGCTACACCTTC
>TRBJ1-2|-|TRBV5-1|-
CASSPQGSPQYGYTF
TGCGCCAGCAGCCCGCAGGGGTCCCCCCAATATGGCTACACCTTC
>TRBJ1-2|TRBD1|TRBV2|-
CASSLTGVPSNYGYTF
TGTGCCAGCAGTTTGACAGGGGTACCTTCGAACTATGGCTACACCTTC
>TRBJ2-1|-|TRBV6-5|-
CASSYSSRNEQFF
TGTGCCAGCAGTTACTCGAGTAGAAATGAGCAGTTCTTC
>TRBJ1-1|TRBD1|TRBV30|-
CAWNASGGTEAFF
TGTGCCTGGAACGCCTCAGGGGGTACTGAAGCTTTCTTT
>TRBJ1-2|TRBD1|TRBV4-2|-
CASSQDWGQGTYGYTF
TGTGCCAGCAGCCAAGACTGGGGACAGGGTACTTATGGCTACACCTTC
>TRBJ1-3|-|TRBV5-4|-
CASSPRGQGTVSGNTIYF
TGTGCCAGCAGCCCCCGGGGTCAGGGGACCGTCTCTGGAAACACCATATATTTT
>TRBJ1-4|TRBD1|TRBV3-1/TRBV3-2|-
CASSRRQGEEKLFF
TGTGCCAGCAGCCGGCGACAGGGCGAAGAAAAACTGTTTTTT
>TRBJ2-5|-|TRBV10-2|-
CASSENQETQYF
TGCGCCAGCAGTGAGAACCAAGAGACCCAGTACTTC
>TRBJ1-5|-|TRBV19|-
CASSTFPGRYSNQPQHF
TGTGCCAGTAGTACTTTTCCGGGACGCTATAGCAATCAGCCCCAGCATTTT
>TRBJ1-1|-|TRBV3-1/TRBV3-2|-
CASSHPSGEAFF
TGTGCCAGCAGTCACCCTTCAGGGGAAGCTTTCTTT
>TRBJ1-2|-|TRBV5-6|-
CASSPLKGGYTF
TGTGCCAGCAGCCCGCTAAAGGGCGGCTACACCTTC
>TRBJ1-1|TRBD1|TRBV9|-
CASTETGAIMNTEAFF
TGTGCCAGCACCGAGACAGGGGCCATCATGAACACTGAAGCTTTCTTT
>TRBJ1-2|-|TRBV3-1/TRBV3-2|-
CASSQTGQSAYTF
TGTGCCAGCAGCCAAACAGGACAATCGGCCTACACCTTC
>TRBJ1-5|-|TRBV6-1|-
CASSEILGQPQHF
TGTGCCAGCAGTGAAATCTTGGGGCAGCCCCAGCATTTT
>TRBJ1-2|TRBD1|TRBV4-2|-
CASSQGNLGTGGSYGYTF
TGTGCCAGCAGCCAAGGTAACCTAGGGACAGGGGGTAGCTATGGCTACACCTTC
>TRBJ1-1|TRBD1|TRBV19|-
CASTPGTGGLLAFF
TGTGCCAGTACCCCCGGGACAGGGGGTTTGTTGGCTTTCTTT
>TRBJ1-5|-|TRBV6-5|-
CASSYSTGQYNQPQHF
TGTGCCAGCAGTTACTCGACCGGACAGTACAATCAGCCCCAGCATTTT
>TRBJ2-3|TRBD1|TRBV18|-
CASSPPGRDRGRYTDTQYF
TGTGCCAGCTCACCCCCGGGAAGGGACAGGGGGCGGTACACAGATACGCAGTATTTT
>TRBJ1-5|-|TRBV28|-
CASRQRGHSLKNQPQHF
TGTGCCAGCCGCCAAAGGGGCCACTCCTTAAAAAATCAGCCCCAGCATTTT
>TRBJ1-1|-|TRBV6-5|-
CASSYEANTEAFF
TGTGCCAGCAGTTACGAGGCAAACACTGAAGCTTTCTTT
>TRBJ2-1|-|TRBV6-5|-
CASSYGDNEQFF
TGTGCCAGCAGTTACGGGGATAATGAGCAGTTCTTC
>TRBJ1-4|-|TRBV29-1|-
CSTLGTANEKLFF
TGCAGCACCCTGGGGACTGCTAATGAAAAACTGTTTTTT
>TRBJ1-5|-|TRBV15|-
CATRQEGRETNQPQHF
TGTGCCACCAGACAGGAGGGGCGAGAGACGAATCAGCCCCAGCATTTT
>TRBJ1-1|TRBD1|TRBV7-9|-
CASSLDRGWGMNTEAFF
TGTGCCAGCAGCTTAGACAGGGGATGGGGGATGAACACTGAAGCTTTCTTT
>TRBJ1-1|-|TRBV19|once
CASTSPPRTEAFF
TGTGCCAGTACCTCCCCCCCTAGGACTGAAGCTTTCTTT
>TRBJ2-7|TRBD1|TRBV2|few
CASTTSGTADYEQYF
TGTGCCAGCACAACTTCCGGGACAGCGGATTACGAGCAGTACTTC
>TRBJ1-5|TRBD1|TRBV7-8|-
CASSSTTGVNQPQHF
TGTGCCAGCAGCAGCACCACAGGGGTAAATCAGCCCCAGCATTTT
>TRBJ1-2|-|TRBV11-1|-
CASSFPEGAYGYTF
TGTGCCAGCAGCTTTCCCGAGGGTGCCTATGGCTACACCTTC
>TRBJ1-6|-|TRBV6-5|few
CASSYVGSHNSPLHF
TGTGCCAGCAGTTATGTGGGTTCCCATAATTCACCCCTCCACTTT